A selection of T cell receptor beta chains follows, all from one sample in a study of control samples from healthy donors and cancer patients. Measured with immunoSEQ multiplex PCR; TCRdb has only the in-frame clones, and not every one. This table has approximately 170,000 clones, 90% to 95% appearing once. The source material was blood. Receptors originate from a woman aged 25-40 years in good health. Both conserved end residues are part of each CDR3. The D gene is left open where the match is weak. Some rows have no size entry. The others give once, few or many, or a class for an expanded clone.

>-|TRBJ1-4|TRBD1|TRBV18
CASSHGTGHEKLFF
TGTGCCAGCTCACATGGGACAGGTCATGAAAAACTGTTTTTT
>-|TRBJ2-7|-|TRBV13
CASSRGDYEQYF
TGTGCCAGCAGCCGAGGGGATTACGAGCAGTACTTC
>few|TRBJ1-3|TRBD1|TRBV6-5
CASRTGDSGNTIYF
TGTGCCAGCAGGACAGGGGACTCTGGAAACACCATATATTTT
>-|TRBJ1-6|-|TRBV28
CASSLGGGGDYNSPLHF
TGTGCCAGCAGTTTAGGGGGTGGGGGCGATTATAATTCACCCCTCCACTTT
>-|TRBJ2-7|-|TRBV3-1/TRBV3-2
CASSQLYEQYF
TGTGCCAGCAGCCAACTGTACGAGCAGTACTTC
>-|TRBJ2-7|TRBD1|TRBV11-2
CASSFTTGGYEQYF
TGTGCCAGCAGCTTTACCACAGGGGGCTACGAGCAGTACTTC
>-|TRBJ1-5|-|TRBV5-1
CASSLGGGSQPQHF
TGCGCCAGCAGCTTGGGAGGGGGAAGTCAGCCCCAGCATTTT
>-|TRBJ2-2|TRBD1|TRBV10-1
CASSESGQPNTGELFF
TGCGCCAGCAGTGAGTCGGGACAGCCTAACACCGGGGAGCTGTTTTTT
>-|TRBJ1-3|-|TRBV9
CASSPGSSGNTIYF
TGTGCCAGCAGCCCCGGGAGCTCTGGAAACACCATATATTTT
>-|TRBJ1-2|TRBD1|TRBV19
CASSDRGYGYTF
TGTGCCAGTAGTGACAGGGGCTATGGCTACACCTTC
>-|TRBJ2-7|TRBD2|TRBV4-3
CASSQASGGEQYF
TGCGCCAGCAGCCAAGCTAGCGGGGGCGAGCAGTACTTC
>-|TRBJ2-2|TRBD2|TRBV18
CASSQTSGSTGELFF
TGTGCCAGCTCCCAGACTAGCGGGTCCACCGGGGAGCTGTTTTTT
>-|TRBJ1-1|TRBD1|TRBV7-6
CASSTQTGGWTEAFF
TGTGCCAGCAGCACCCAGACAGGGGGGTGGACTGAAGCTTTCTTT
>-|TRBJ2-3|TRBD2|TRBV9
CASSVGLAGVGDTQYF
TGTGCCAGCAGCGTCGGACTAGCGGGGGTGGGAGATACGCAGTATTTT
>-|TRBJ1-3|-|TRBV9
CASSPDGSGNTIYF
TGTGCCAGCAGCCCCGACGGGAGCGGAAACACCATATATTTT
>once|TRBJ1-3|-|TRBV18
CASSPRTDTGNTIYF
TGTGCCAGCTCACCACGGACGGATACTGGAAACACCATATATTTT
>-|TRBJ2-1|-|TRBV30
CAWSVGQPYNEQFF
TGTGCCTGGAGTGTCGGTCAACCCTACAATGAGCAGTTCTTC
>-|TRBJ2-5|TRBD2|TRBV7-2
CASRRTSQETQYF
TGTGCCAGCAGGAGGACTAGCCAAGAGACCCAGTACTTC
>-|TRBJ2-7|TRBD2|TRBV6-2/TRBV6-3
CASSSGLAGAYEQYF
TGTGCCAGCAGTTCCGGACTAGCGGGAGCCTACGAGCAGTACTTC
>-|TRBJ1-1|-|TRBV30
CAWSGPTGNTEAFF
TGTGCCTGGAGTGGACCCACAGGGAACACTGAAGCTTTCTTT
>-|TRBJ1-4|TRBD1|TRBV5-1
CASSGQGDEKLFF
TGCGCCAGCAGCGGACAGGGGGATGAAAAACTGTTTTTT
>-|TRBJ1-2|TRBD1|TRBV4-1
CASSRQGGPNYGYTF
TGCGCCAGCAGCCGACAGGGGGGTCCTAACTATGGCTACACCTTC
>-|TRBJ2-1|TRBD2|TRBV5-1
CASSYQLAGTYNEQFF
TGCGCCAGCAGTTACCAACTAGCGGGGACGTACAATGAGCAGTTCTTC
>-|TRBJ2-3|-|TRBV3-1/TRBV3-2
CASSPGRGSTDTQYF
TGTGCCAGCAGCCCAGGACGCGGTAGCACAGATACGCAGTATTTT
>-|TRBJ1-4|TRBD1|TRBV2
CASRDRVGEKLFF
TGTGCCAGCAGGGACAGGGTCGGGGAAAAACTGTTTTTT
>-|TRBJ2-1|TRBD1|TRBV6-2/TRBV6-3
CASSYTGAYNEQFF
TGTGCCAGCAGTTACACAGGGGCCTACAATGAGCAGTTCTTC
>-|TRBJ1-1|-|TRBV19
CASSIEGGGTEAFF
TGTGCCAGTAGTATAGAGGGGGGAGGCACTGAAGCTTTCTTT
>-|TRBJ2-7|-|TRBV5-1
CASSLGTGRYEQYF
TGCGCCAGCAGCTTGGGTACAGGGAGGTACGAGCAGTACTTC
>-|TRBJ1-4|-|TRBV6-4
CASSKTDATNEKLFF
TGTGCCAGCAGTAAGACAGACGCAACTAATGAAAAACTGTTTTTT
>-|TRBJ2-2|-|TRBV5-6
CASRMGRNTGELFF
TGTGCCAGCAGGATGGGACGGAACACCGGGGAGCTGTTTTTT
>once|TRBJ1-2|-|TRBV10-3
CAISQDSYGYTF
TGTGCCATCAGTCAAGACAGCTATGGCTACACCTTC
>-|TRBJ1-1|TRBD1|TRBV6-1
CASSDGTGRNTEAFF
TGTGCCAGCAGTGATGGGACAGGGCGGAACACTGAAGCTTTCTTT
>-|TRBJ1-1|-|TRBV28
CASRGYTEAFF
TGTGCCAGCAGGGGGTACACTGAAGCTTTCTTT
>-|TRBJ2-4|-|TRBV15
CATSRAGSGIAKNIQYF
TGTGCCACCAGCAGAGCGGGAAGCGGAATAGCCAAAAACATTCAGTACTTC
>-|TRBJ1-3|-|TRBV7-9
CASSPDWSSGNTIYF
TGTGCCAGCAGCCCGGACTGGAGCTCTGGAAACACCATATATTTT
>-|TRBJ1-2|-|TRBV3-1/TRBV3-2
CASSQLQGLYGYTF
TGTGCCAGCAGCCAGTTACAGGGTTTGTATGGCTACACCTTC
>-|TRBJ2-7|TRBD2|TRBV7-2
CASSYRTSASYEQYF
TGTGCCAGCAGCTACCGGACTAGCGCCTCCTACGAGCAGTACTTC